The 27 T cell receptor beta chains reported below all come from one sample, sequenced in a study of neurological immune-mediated disorders. TCRdb used MiXCR to reprocess the 5' RACE reads, holding one entry per CDR3 protein. The repertoire holds more than 25,000 distinct CDR3 sequences, with more than 4% as singletons. The sample consisted of CD4+ T cells from blood. The source is a woman aged 40 to 50 in good health.

By sample fraction, this clonotype is medium-sized. The V and J genes are TRBV6-5 and TRBJ1-1; no definite D call. CDR1 MNHEY and CDR2 SVGAGI come from the germline V gene. CDR3 size: 17 residues. The V gene lost 6 bases and the J gene lost 6 bases, with 26 bases spanning the gap. CDR3 coding DNA: TGTGCCAGCAGGCCCCCCCCAGCCAAGGGCCTGGGGTCTGAAGCTTTCTTT. As protein: CASRPPPAKGLGSEAFF.

This clonotype appeared many times. The rearrangement links TRBV20-1 to TRBJ2-2; D might be TRBD2 (6 bases). Trimming took off 2 bases at V and 5 bases at J, with 15 bases between the two ends. The CDR3 spans 15 residues. Germline V lookup: CDR1 DFQATT, CDR2 SNEGSKA (reference sequence). The CDR3 sequence is CSARPPGRETGELFF. The CDR3 nucleotides read TGCAGTGCTAGACCTCCCGGGAGAGAGACCGGGGAGCTGTTTTTT.

This clonotype came up many times. This chain joins TRBV10-2 and TRBJ1-2; D possibly corresponds to TRBD1 (6 bases). V was cut by 4 bases and J by 6 bases, with 15 bases left in between. Germline loops: CDR1 WSHSY, CDR2 SAAADI. The CDR3 length is 14 residues. The CDR3 DNA reads as TGCGCCAGCAGTGGTCTAACAGGGCGAGATGGCTACACCTTC. This sequence encodes CASSGLTGRDGYTF.

The chain carries TRBV7-9 and TRBJ2-6, with 12 bases matching TRBD1. The trim removed 3 bases at V and 2 bases at J, leaving 5 bases unmatched. From germline, CDR1 is SEHNR and CDR2 FQNEAQ (reference sequence). There are 18 residues in the CDR3. The CDR3 DNA follows: TGTGCCAGCAGCTTCCCGGGACAGGGGGCGACTGGGGCCAACGTCCTGACTTTC. Translated, it gives CASSFPGQGATGANVLTF.

This clonotype was recorded at least ten times. The chain employs TRBV6-2 or TRBV6-3 and TRBJ1-4, with D unresolved. Germline loops: CDR1 MNHEY, CDR2 SVGEGT. The germline V and J ends were trimmed by 7 bases and 7 bases, with 13 bases remaining between them. The CDR3 is 13 amino acids. The CDR3 sequence is CASTEGKGEKLFF. CDR3 nucleotides: TGTGCCAGCACGGAGGGTAAAGGTGAAAAACTGTTTTTT.

This clonotype was counted ten times or more. This rearrangement joins TRBV7-9 to TRBJ2-2; 8 bases are shared with TRBD2. Germline V lookup: CDR1 SEHNR, CDR2 FQNEAQ (reference sequence). With 5 bases clipped from V and 1 base from J, the junction kept 0 bases outside the gene matches. CDR3 size: 14 residues. CDR3 sequence (DNA): TGTGCCAGCAGCAGCGGGAGGAACACCGGGGAGCTGTTTTTT. Amino acid sequence: CASSSGRNTGELFF.

This clonotype was found many times. The J gene is TRBJ2-1, the V gene TRBV29-1; tentatively, D is TRBD1 (6 bases). V was cut by 1 base and J by 10 bases, with 14 bases left in between. The CDR3 is 13 residues long. CDR1 SQVTM and CDR2 ANQGSEA come from the germline V gene. The CDR3, as DNA: TGCAGCGTTGAAGGGCCAGGGGTCTACGAGCAGTTCTTC. Protein product: CSVEGPGVYEQFF.

This clonotype was counted between two and nine times. CDR3 nucleotides: TGTGCCAGTCAAACCCTGGGTTCTGAAGCTTTCTTT. Translation: CASQTLGSEAFF. The chain joins TRBV28 to TRBJ1-1; D is unclear. Trimming took off 9 bases at V and 6 bases at J, with 14 bases between the two ends. The CDR3 extends over 12 amino acids. Germline CDR1 MDHEN, CDR2 SYDVKM. Full variable domain (remainder filled in from reference TRBV28 and TRBJ1-1): DVKVTQSSRYLVKRTGEKVFLECVQDMDHENMFWYRQDPGLGLRLIYFSYDVKMKEKGDIPEGYSVSREKKERFSLILESASTNQTSMYLCASQTLGSEAFFGQGTRLTVV.

In its sample, this clonotype was seen many times. The chain links TRBV6-5 to TRBJ2-3; D is unclear. Trimming stripped 6 bases from V and 0 bases from J, with 10 bases between. This CDR3 is built from 14 residues. The V gene's germline CDR1 is MNHEY and CDR2 SVGAGI. In DNA, the CDR3 is TGTGCCAGCAGCCAAAGAGCTAGCACAGATACGCAGTATTTT. Residues: CASSQRASTDTQYF.

In its sample, this clonotype was seen many times. This chain uses TRBV20-1 with TRBJ2-4, with D possibly TRBD1 on 7 matching bases. Germline values: CDR1 DFQATT, CDR2 SNEGSKA (reference sequence). The CDR3 loop spans 14 amino acids. The V gene lost 6 bases and the J gene lost 12 bases, with 24 bases spanning the gap. The CDR3 DNA sequence: TGCAGTGCAGGGGGCGGCGGGATTTGGGGGGCTCAGTACTTC. Amino acid sequence: CSAGGGGIWGAQYF.

This clonotype occurred many times. The gene calls are TRBV5-1 and TRBJ2-7; 12 bases align to TRBD2. Germline V lookup: CDR1 SGHRS, CDR2 YFSETQ. V lost 0 bases to trimming and J lost 2 bases; unmatched junction nucleotides: 0. The length of the CDR3 is 15 residues. CDR3 region: CASSLGTSGTYEQYF. CDR3 bases: TGCGCCAGCAGCTTGGGGACTAGCGGGACCTACGAGCAGTACTTC.

This clonotype has a count of ten or more. The V call is TRBV20-1, the J call TRBJ1-2; D remains unclear. Trimming cost V 6 bases and J 0 bases, with 14 bases left between them. This CDR3 is built from 14 residues. CDR1 is DFQATT, CDR2 SNEGSKA, per germline (reference sequence). CDR3 region: CSAPNRGANYGYTF. CDR3 sequence (DNA): TGCAGTGCCCCAAACCGGGGAGCTAACTATGGCTACACCTTC.

In its sample, this clonotype was seen many times. The chain is built from TRBV5-1 and TRBJ1-5; D gene unclear. The germline V gene has CDR1 SGHRS and CDR2 YFSETQ. CDR3 length: 14 residues. Trimming took 0 bases from V and 6 from J, leaving 10 bases between them. CDR3 bases: TGCGCCAGCAGCTTGGGCGGTAAGGGTCAGCCCCAGCATTTT. Its protein is CASSLGGKGQPQHF.

At least ten counts were recorded for this clonotype. The chain joins TRBV5-1 to TRBJ2-3; D gene unclear. Germline-derived CDR1 and CDR2 are SGHRS and YFSETQ. The CDR3 length is 14 residues. The ends were cut back, 0 bases at V and 2 bases at J, with 7 bases in the middle. In nucleotides, the CDR3 is TGCGCCAGCAGCTTGGCTTCTGACACAGATACGCAGTATTTT. Its protein product is CASSLASDTDTQYF.

In its sample, this clonotype was seen many times. This chain uses TRBV4-1 with TRBJ2-3; D gene ambiguous. The germline CDR1 and CDR2 sequences are MGHRA and YSYEKL. The CDR3 loop spans 16 amino acids. V lost 1 base and J lost 1, with 12 bases in between. The CDR3 spells CASSQALVTGTDTQYF. CDR3 nucleotide sequence: TGCGCCAGCAGCCAAGCTTTGGTGACGGGCACAGATACGCAGTATTTT.

This clonotype appeared many times. Here the CDR3 reads CASSPGTGSSYEQYF. The CDR3 region has the DNA TGTGCCAGCTCACCGGGGACAGGGAGCTCCTACGAGCAGTACTTC. This chain connects TRBV18 to TRBJ2-7; TRBD1 matches at 9 bases. The ends lost 3 bases at V and 0 bases at J; junction bases unmatched: 3. There are 15 residues in the CDR3. Germline CDR1 and CDR2: KGHSH and LQKENI.

This clonotype was observed at least ten times. The chain has TRBV5-1 and TRBJ1-2; 7 bases align to TRBD1. The CDR3 has 13 residues. Trimming took 3 bases from V and 8 from J; bases not matched to a gene: 7. Germline CDR1 reads SGHRS; CDR2 reads YFSETQ. The CDR3 DNA sequence: TGCGCCAGCAGCTGGGACAGCGTTTTGGGCTACACCTTC. Protein product: CASSWDSVLGYTF.

This clonotype has a count of ten or more. This chain uses TRBV7-2 with TRBJ2-1; TRBD2 agrees at 13 bases. The CDR3 spans 15 residues. V shed 4 bases, J shed 10 bases, and the junction held 7 bases outside the gene matches. Germline CDR1 is SGHTA and CDR2 is FQGNSA. CDR3 sequence reads: CASSSGLAGVGEQFF. In DNA, the CDR3 is TGTGCCAGCAGCTCCGGACTAGCGGGAGTAGGGGAGCAGTTCTTC.

This clonotype has ten or more counts. This chain uses TRBV9 with TRBJ2-1; D tentatively reads TRBD1 or TRBD2 (6 bases each). Trimming left V 2 bases short and J 8 bases short, with 14 bases between. Germline assignment: CDR1 SGDLS and CDR2 YYNGEE. This CDR3 contains 14 residues. The CDR3 DNA reads as TGTGCCAGCAGCGTGGGATCGGGGGCGTATGAGCAGTTCTTC. Its protein product is CASSVGSGAYEQFF.

This clonotype was seen repeatedly, ten times or more. The J gene is TRBJ2-6, the V gene TRBV5-1, with D uncertain. Germline V gives CDR1 SGHRS, CDR2 YFSETQ. The CDR3 is 17 amino acids. Trimming stripped 1 base from V and 1 base from J, with 12 bases between. CDR3 bases: TGCGCCAGCAGCTTGTCCCCCGGACGGTCTGGGGCCAACGTCCTGACTTTC. It codes for CASSLSPGRSGANVLTF.

This clonotype was recorded at least ten times. The rearrangement uses TRBV6-2 or TRBV6-3 and TRBJ1-3; D unresolved. The CDR3 runs to 13 residues. CDR1 and CDR2 (germline): MNHEY, SVGEGT. The V end was cut by 7 bases, the J end by 0 bases, with 7 bases between. The CDR3 nucleotides read TGTGCCAGCAATCGAAACTCTGGAAACACCATATATTTT. Translating it yields CASNRNSGNTIYF.

V is TRBV18 and J is TRBJ2-1; D remains unclear. CDR3 size: 12 residues. CDR1 KGHSH and CDR2 LQKENI come from the germline V gene. The V end lost 0 bases, the J end lost 9 bases, and 6 bases lay between the germline ends. The CDR3 DNA is TGTGCCAGCTCACCACCTGCCGGTGAGCAGTTCTTC. Encoded protein: CASSPPAGEQFF.

This clonotype was found many times. The chain links TRBV27 to TRBJ2-2, with 8 positions matching TRBD1. Trimming cost V 0 bases and J 7 bases; bases outside gene matches: 7. CDR1 is MNHEY, CDR2 SMNVEV, per germline (reference sequence). The CDR3 runs to 16 residues. This CDR3 is CASSLSFQGASGELFF. In DNA, the CDR3 is TGTGCCAGCAGTTTATCGTTCCAGGGGGCCAGCGGGGAGCTGTTTTTT.

There are a few counts of this clonotype. V gene TRBV7-6 combines with J gene TRBJ2-6; D remains ambiguous. V was trimmed by 6 bases and J by 2 bases, leaving 5 bases between them. The CDR3 has 13 residues. CDR1 SGHVS and CDR2 FNYEAQ come from the germline V gene. This CDR3 reads CASRAAGANVLTF. The DNA for the CDR3 is TGTGCCAGCAGAGCCGCTGGGGCCAACGTCCTGACTTTC.

This clonotype was recorded at least ten times. This chain links TRBV12-3 or TRBV12-4 with TRBJ2-3; 10 bases map to TRBD1. CDR3 length: 15 residues. V was pared by 3 bases and J by 6 bases, with 6 bases of the junction left unmatched. The CDR3 here is CASSFRTGGRDTQYF. For the CDR3, the DNA is TGTGCCAGCAGTTTCCGGACAGGGGGTAGGGATACGCAGTATTTT.

This clonotype was seen many times. V is TRBV20-1 and J is TRBJ2-3, with a weak D call TRBD1 (5 bases). From germline, CDR1 is DFQATT and CDR2 SNEGSKA (reference sequence). Trimming removed 5 bases at V and 0 bases at J, with 12 bases between. The CDR3 extends over 14 amino acids. CDR3: CSAPHGASTDTQYF. In nucleotides, the CDR3 is TGCAGTGCTCCCCATGGGGCTAGCACAGATACGCAGTATTTT.

This clonotype has ten or more counts. The chain has TRBV24-1 and TRBJ2-7, with D tentatively TRBD1 or TRBD2 (6 bases each). The germline V and J ends were trimmed by 0 bases and 6 bases, with 11 bases remaining between them. The germline V gene has CDR1 KGHDR and CDR2 SFDVKD. The CDR3 length is 14 residues. This chain's CDR3 is CATSDLEGGVEQYF. CDR3 bases: TGTGCCACCAGTGATTTGGAGGGGGGTGTCGAGCAGTACTTC.